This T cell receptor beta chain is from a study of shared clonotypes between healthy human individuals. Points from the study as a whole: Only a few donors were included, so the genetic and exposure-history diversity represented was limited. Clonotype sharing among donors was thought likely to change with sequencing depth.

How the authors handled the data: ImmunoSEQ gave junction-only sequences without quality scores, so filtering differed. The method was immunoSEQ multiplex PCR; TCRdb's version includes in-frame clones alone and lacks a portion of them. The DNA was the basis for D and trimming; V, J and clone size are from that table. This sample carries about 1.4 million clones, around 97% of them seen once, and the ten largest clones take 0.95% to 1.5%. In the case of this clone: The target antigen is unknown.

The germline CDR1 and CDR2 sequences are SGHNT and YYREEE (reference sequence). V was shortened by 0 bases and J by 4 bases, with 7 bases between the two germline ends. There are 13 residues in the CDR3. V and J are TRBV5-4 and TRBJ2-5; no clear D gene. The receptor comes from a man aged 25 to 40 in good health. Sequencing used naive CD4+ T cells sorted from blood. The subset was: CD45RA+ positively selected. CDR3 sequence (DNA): TGTGCCAGCAGCTTGGAGGCTATAGAGACCCAGTACTTC. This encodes CASSLEAIETQYF.